These 20 T cell receptor beta chains originate from one sample sequenced in a study of shared clonotypes between healthy human individuals. CD8 cells regarded as naive lacked CD45RO, were positively chosen for CCR7, and omitted terminally differentiated effector memory CD45RA+ cells. Produced via immunoSEQ multiplex PCR; TCRdb's table is partial and in-frame only. The data contain about 2 million clones, roughly 95% of them singletons. The sequencing sample was made of naive CD8+ T cells sorted from blood. These TCRs come from a young man in good health.

This CDR3 is CATGQSNQPQHF. CDR3 sequence (DNA): TGTGCCACCGGACAGAGCAATCAGCCCCAGCATTTT. The rearrangement joins TRBV6-6 to TRBJ1-5; D is possibly TRBD1 (6 bases). This CDR3 comprises 12 residues. Germline values: CDR1 MNHNY, CDR2 SVGAGI (reference sequence). Trimming pared 10 bases from V and 1 base from J, leaving 8 bases between.

This chain joins TRBV27 and TRBJ2-3; the D gene is possibly TRBD2 (5 bases). Trimming stripped 5 bases from V and 5 bases from J, with 11 bases between. The V gene's germline CDR1 is MNHEY and CDR2 SMNVEV (reference sequence). This CDR3 has 13 residues. CDR3 DNA: TGTGCCAGCAGTCCCCCAAGCGGAGATACGCAGTATTTT. It encodes CASSPPSGDTQYF.

This clone was seen once. The CDR3 DNA reads TGTGCCAGCAGCCCAGTCGGGTCGGCTAGCGGAACCTACGAGCAGTACTTC. Amino acid sequence: CASSPVGSASGTYEQYF. The chain recombines TRBV7-9 with TRBJ2-7, with TRBD2 matching over 7 bases. Germline-derived CDR1 and CDR2 are SEHNR and FQNEAQ (reference sequence). CDR3 length equals 17 residues. V shed 5 bases and J 2 bases; nucleotides not matched to a gene: 15.

To note about this clone: The sample has other DNA sequences that encode this CDR3 too. The V call is TRBV5-1, the J call TRBJ2-1; the D gene is possibly TRBD1 (6 bases). V lost 2 bases to trimming and J lost 1 base, with 7 bases between them. Germline lookup yields CDR1 SGHRS and CDR2 YFSETQ. This CDR3 spans 14 amino acids. In DNA form, the CDR3 reads TGCGCCAGCAGCTTAACAGGGTCCTACAATGAGCAGTTCTTC. Protein: CASSLTGSYNEQFF.

The gene calls are TRBV6-4 and TRBJ2-2, with no clear D. This CDR3 contains 15 residues. Trimming shortened V by 0 bases and J by 2 bases, and 7 bases separated the two germline ends. The germline gives CDR1 MRHNA, CDR2 SNTAGT. CDR3 nucleotide sequence: TGTGCCAGCAGTGACTCTGGGGTTAACACCGGGGAGCTGTTTTTT. This encodes CASSDSGVNTGELFF.

This clone was counted a few times. The J gene is TRBJ1-1, the V gene TRBV30; D not resolved. V gave up 0 bases and J gave up 6 bases, with 11 bases separating them. This CDR3 has 13 residues. CDR1 is GTSNPN and CDR2 is SVGIG in the germline V gene (reference sequence). The CDR3 is CAWSVVGDSEAFF. The CDR3 nucleotides are TGTGCCTGGAGTGTAGTCGGGGATTCTGAAGCTTTCTTT.

This clone was counted a single time. V is TRBV7-9 and J is TRBJ1-4; 10 nucleotides agree with TRBD1. CDR1 is SEHNR, CDR2 FQNEAQ, per germline (reference sequence). V dropped 5 bases and J dropped 6; count of bases not matched to a gene: 9. The CDR3 spans 16 residues. CDR3 coding DNA: TGTGCCAGCAGCGACCAGAGGACAGGGGGTTATGAAAAACTGTTTTTT. Translating it yields CASSDQRTGGYEKLFF.

The V gene is TRBV5-4, the J gene TRBJ1-2; maybe TRBD1 (5 bases). This CDR3 contains 15 residues. Trimming cost V 4 bases and J 8 bases, with 21 bases left between them. The germline V gene has CDR1 SGHNT and CDR2 YYREEE (reference sequence). DNA of the CDR3: TGTGCCAGCAGCACCCAGGGACCCGATGGCTGGGGCTACACCTTC. Amino acid sequence: CASSTQGPDGWGYTF.

The CDR3 coding sequence is TGTGCCAGTAGTACCACGGGGGAGAGCTCCTACGAGCAGTACTTC. Its translation is CASSTTGESSYEQYF. The chain employs TRBV19 and TRBJ2-7; D is possibly TRBD2 (6 bases). Germline CDR1 is LNHDA and CDR2 is SQIVND (reference sequence). V was cut by 4 bases and J by 0 bases, with 13 bases left in between. There are 15 residues in the CDR3. Looking up the rest from reference TRBV19 and TRBJ2-7 gives the full variable domain: DGGITQSPKYLFRKEGQNVTLSCEQNLNHDAMYWYRQDPGQGLRLIYYSQIVNDFQKGDIAEGYSVSREKKESFPLTVTSAQKNPTAFYLCASSTTGESSYEQYFGPGTRLTVT.

The chain joins TRBV7-9 to TRBJ1-2, with TRBD1 identical over 9 bases. V was pared by 4 bases and J by 4 bases, with 10 bases of the junction left unmatched. Germline V gene lookup returns CDR1 SEHNR and CDR2 FQNEAQ (reference sequence). This CDR3 region has 16 residues. The CDR3 reads CASSSAGTGRIYGYTF. The CDR3 DNA sequence: TGTGCCAGCAGCTCAGCCGGGACAGGGCGTATCTATGGCTACACCTTC.

Concerning this clone: The sample has other DNA sequences that encode this CDR3 too. The chain recombines TRBV27 with TRBJ1-6; D is unclear. The CDR3 length is 17 residues. Germline CDR1 reads MNHEY; CDR2 reads SMNVEV (reference sequence). The V gene lost 0 bases and the J gene lost 0 bases, with 9 bases spanning the gap. The CDR3 sequence is CASSLSAESSYNSPLHF. The CDR3 nucleotides read TGTGCCAGCAGTTTATCCGCAGAGAGCTCCTATAATTCACCCCTCCACTTT.

This rearrangement joins TRBV6-5 to TRBJ2-7; 12 bases match TRBD1. After removal of 4 bases from V and 7 bases from J, the junction contained 5 bases not matched to a gene. The germline V gene encodes CDR1 MNHEY and CDR2 SVGAGI. CDR3 length equals 14 residues. The CDR3 here is CASSWGQGAREQYF. The DNA for the CDR3 is TGTGCCAGCAGTTGGGGACAGGGGGCGCGAGAGCAGTACTTC.

This clone occurred once. The V and J genes are TRBV4-1 and TRBJ1-2; possibly TRBD1 for D (5 bases). The CDR3 covers 13 residues. Looked up from germline, CDR1 is MGHRA and CDR2 is YSYEKL. V lost 1 base and J lost 8, with 11 bases in between. The CDR3 sequence is CASSQGQGLGYTF. DNA of the CDR3: TGCGCCAGCAGCCAAGGGCAGGGATTAGGCTACACCTTC.

This clone occurred once. The V gene is TRBV6-5, the J gene TRBJ1-1; D unclear. Germline loops: CDR1 MNHEY, CDR2 SVGAGI. Trimming stripped 8 bases from V and 7 bases from J, with 17 bases between. The CDR3 loop spans 13 amino acids. The CDR3 bases are TGTGCCAGCGGGCCCCATGTCGGGGATGAAGCTTTCTTT. This codes for CASGPHVGDEAFF.

The rearrangement joins TRBV10-3 to TRBJ2-1; 10 nucleotides match TRBD2. CDR1 and CDR2 from the germline V gene are ENHRY and SYGVKD. J lost 10 bases, V lost 4 bases, and 10 bases had no gene match. This CDR3 contains 15 residues. CDR3: CAISALAGVSEEQFF. The DNA for the CDR3 is TGTGCCATCAGTGCTCTAGCGGGAGTATCGGAGGAGCAGTTCTTC.

The rearrangement links TRBV10-2 to TRBJ2-7, with TRBD1 as a possible D gene (5 bases). The V gene lost 4 bases and the J gene lost 1 base, with 11 bases spanning the gap. Germline assignment: CDR1 WSHSY and CDR2 SAAADI. The CDR3 covers 14 residues. This CDR3 is CASSVGRVSYEQYF. In DNA form, the CDR3 reads TGCGCCAGCAGTGTCGGCAGGGTTTCCTACGAGCAGTACTTC.

The chain combines TRBV7-2 with TRBJ2-3; 7 bases map to TRBD2. Unmatched junction bases numbered 10, after V lost 0 bases and J lost 4 bases. The CDR3 runs to 17 residues. Germline values: CDR1 SGHTA, CDR2 FQGNSA. The CDR3, as DNA: TGTGCCAGCAGCTTAGCGCGGGAGTATGGTTGGGCAGATACGCAGTATTTT. Translated: CASSLAREYGWADTQYF.

This chain uses TRBV27 with TRBJ1-6, with 8 bases lining up with TRBD1. The V gene end was trimmed by 2 bases and the J gene end by 6 bases; junction bases not matched to a gene: 15. The CDR3 contains 19 residues. CDR1 MNHEY and CDR2 SMNVEV come from the germline V gene (reference sequence). The CDR3 coding sequence is TGTGCCAGCAGTTTACGAGTCGTGAGACAGGGGAATTTTAATTCACCCCTCCACTTT. Amino acid sequence: CASSLRVVRQGNFNSPLHF.

The chain is built from TRBV19 and TRBJ1-1; TRBD1 might be the D (5 bases). The germline V gene encodes CDR1 LNHDA and CDR2 SQIVND (reference sequence). The CDR3 consists of 13 residues. V shed 6 bases and J shed 1 base, with 9 bases lying between them. This CDR3 reads CASRTTENTEAFF. CDR3 nucleotide sequence: TGTGCCAGTAGAACGACAGAGAACACTGAAGCTTTCTTT.

Comments on this clone: The identical CDR3 is also encoded by other nucleotide sequences in the sample. The chain links TRBV19 to TRBJ2-7, with 8 positions matching TRBD1. Losses at the gene ends were 5 bases for V and 1 base for J; bases not matched to a gene: 4. The CDR3 runs to 14 residues. Germline CDR1 reads LNHDA; CDR2 reads SQIVND (reference sequence). In DNA, the CDR3 is TGTGCCAGTAGTTCGCGGACAGGGTCCTACGAGCAGTACTTC. This gives the protein CASSSRTGSYEQYF.